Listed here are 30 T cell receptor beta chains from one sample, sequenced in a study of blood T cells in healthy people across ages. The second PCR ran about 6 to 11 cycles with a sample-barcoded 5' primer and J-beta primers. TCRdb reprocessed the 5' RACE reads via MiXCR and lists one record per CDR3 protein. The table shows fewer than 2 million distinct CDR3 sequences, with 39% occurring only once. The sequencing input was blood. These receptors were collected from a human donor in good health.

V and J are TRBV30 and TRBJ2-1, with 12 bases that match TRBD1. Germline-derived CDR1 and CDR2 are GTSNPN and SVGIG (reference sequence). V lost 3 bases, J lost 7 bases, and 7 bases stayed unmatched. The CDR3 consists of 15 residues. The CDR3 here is CAWRAWDRGPNEQFF. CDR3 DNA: TGTGCCTGGAGAGCCTGGGACAGGGGGCCAAATGAGCAGTTCTTC.

CDR3 in DNA: TGTGCCAGTAGGCCAAGGACAGGGAAGGATTCAATCTATGGCTACACCTTC. The encoded protein is CASRPRTGKDSIYGYTF. The chain links TRBV19 to TRBJ1-2; 8 nucleotides match TRBD1. The CDR3 is 17 residues long. The V segment lost 6 bases and the J segment 4 bases; nucleotides outside the gene matches: 16. Germline V gene data show CDR1 as LNHDA and CDR2 as SQIVND (reference sequence). Variable domain in full (rest from reference TRBV19 and TRBJ1-2): DGGITQSPKYLFRKEGQNVTLSCEQNLNHDAMYWYRQDPGQGLRLIYYSQIVNDFQKGDIAEGYSVSREKKESFPLTVTSAQKNPTAFYLCASRPRTGKDSIYGYTFGSGTRLTVV.

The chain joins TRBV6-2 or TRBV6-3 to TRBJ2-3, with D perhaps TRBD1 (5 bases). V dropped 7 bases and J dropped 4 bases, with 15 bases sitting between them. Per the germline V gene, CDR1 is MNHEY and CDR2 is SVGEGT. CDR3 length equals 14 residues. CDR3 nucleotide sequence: TGTGCCAGCACTGATGACAGTTCGGCAGATACGCAGTATTTT. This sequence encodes CASTDDSSADTQYF.

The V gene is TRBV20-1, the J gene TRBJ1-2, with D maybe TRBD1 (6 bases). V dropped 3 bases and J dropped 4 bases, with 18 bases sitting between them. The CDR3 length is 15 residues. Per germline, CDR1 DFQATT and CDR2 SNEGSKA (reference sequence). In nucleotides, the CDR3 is TGCAGTGCTAGTCTGACAGGCCAGCTTGTCTATGGCTACACCTTC. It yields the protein CSASLTGQLVYGYTF.

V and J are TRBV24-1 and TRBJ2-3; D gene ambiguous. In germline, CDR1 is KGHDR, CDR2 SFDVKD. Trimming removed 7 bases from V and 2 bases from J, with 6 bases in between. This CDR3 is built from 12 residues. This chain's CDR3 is CATSRPTDTQYF. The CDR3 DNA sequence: TGTGCCACCAGCCGGCCCACAGATACGCAGTATTTT.

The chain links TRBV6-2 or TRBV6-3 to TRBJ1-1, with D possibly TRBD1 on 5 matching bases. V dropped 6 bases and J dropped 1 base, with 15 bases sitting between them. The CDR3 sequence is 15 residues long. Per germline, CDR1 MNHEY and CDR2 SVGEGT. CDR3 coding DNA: TGTGCCAGCAGCCATGGACGGGACTCGAACACTGAAGCTTTCTTT. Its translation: CASSHGRDSNTEAFF.

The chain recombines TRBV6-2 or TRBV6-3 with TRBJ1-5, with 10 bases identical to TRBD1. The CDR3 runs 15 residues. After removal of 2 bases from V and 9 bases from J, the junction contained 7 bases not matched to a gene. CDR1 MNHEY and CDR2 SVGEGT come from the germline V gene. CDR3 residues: CASSYQTGGPWPQHF. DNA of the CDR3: TGTGCCAGCAGTTACCAGACAGGGGGCCCGTGGCCCCAGCATTTT.

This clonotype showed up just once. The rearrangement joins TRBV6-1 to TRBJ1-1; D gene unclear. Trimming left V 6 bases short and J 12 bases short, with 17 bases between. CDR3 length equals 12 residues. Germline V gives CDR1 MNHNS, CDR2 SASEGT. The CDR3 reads CASRSPSLPSFF. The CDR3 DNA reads TGTGCCAGCAGGTCCCCATCCCTCCCTTCTTTCTTT.

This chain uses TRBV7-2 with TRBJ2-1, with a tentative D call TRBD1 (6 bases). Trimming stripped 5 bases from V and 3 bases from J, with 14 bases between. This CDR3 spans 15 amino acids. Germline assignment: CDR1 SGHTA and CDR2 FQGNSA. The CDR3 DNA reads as TGTGCCAGCAGCCAAACGACAGGATTCTACAATGAGCAGTTCTTC. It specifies CASSQTTGFYNEQFF. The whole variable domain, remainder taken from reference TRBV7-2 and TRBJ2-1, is GAGVSQSPSNKVTEKGKDVELRCDPISGHTALYWYRQSLGQGLEFLIYFQGNSAPDKSGLPSDRFSAERTGGSVSTLTIQRTQQEDSAVYLCASSQTTGFYNEQFFGPGTRLTVL.

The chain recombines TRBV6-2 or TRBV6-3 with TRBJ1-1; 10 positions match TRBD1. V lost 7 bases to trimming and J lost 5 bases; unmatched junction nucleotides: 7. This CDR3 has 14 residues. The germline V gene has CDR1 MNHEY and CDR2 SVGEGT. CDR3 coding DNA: TGTGCCAGCACGGACAGGGGGAGTCGAACTGAAGCTTTCTTT. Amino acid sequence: CASTDRGSRTEAFF.

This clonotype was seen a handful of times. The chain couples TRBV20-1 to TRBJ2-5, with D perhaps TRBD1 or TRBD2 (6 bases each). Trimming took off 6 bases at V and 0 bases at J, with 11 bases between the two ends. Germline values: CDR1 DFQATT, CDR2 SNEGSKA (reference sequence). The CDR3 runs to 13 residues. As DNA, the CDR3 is TGCAGTGCAGGGGGGCACTACCAAGAGACCCAGTACTTC. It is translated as CSAGGHYQETQYF.

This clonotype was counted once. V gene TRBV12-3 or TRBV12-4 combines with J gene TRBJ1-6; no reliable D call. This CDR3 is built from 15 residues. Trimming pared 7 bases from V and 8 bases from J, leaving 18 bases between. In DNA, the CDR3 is TGTGCCAGCACCCGGGCCTTGGATGGGGATTCACCCCTCCACTTT. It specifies CASTRALDGDSPLHF.

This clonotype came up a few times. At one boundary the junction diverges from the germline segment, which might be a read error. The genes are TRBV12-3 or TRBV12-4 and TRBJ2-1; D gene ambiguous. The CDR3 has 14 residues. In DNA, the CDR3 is TGTGCCAGCAGTTTAGCTTCAGCTTACAATGAGCGGTTCTTC. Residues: CASSLASAYNERFF.

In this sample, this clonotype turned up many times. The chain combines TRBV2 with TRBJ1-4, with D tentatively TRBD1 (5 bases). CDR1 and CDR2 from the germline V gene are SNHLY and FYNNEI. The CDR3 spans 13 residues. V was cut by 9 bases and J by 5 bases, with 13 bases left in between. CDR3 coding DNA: TGTGCCAGTGCGGGACGGGGGAATGAAAAACTGTTTTTT. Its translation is CASAGRGNEKLFF.

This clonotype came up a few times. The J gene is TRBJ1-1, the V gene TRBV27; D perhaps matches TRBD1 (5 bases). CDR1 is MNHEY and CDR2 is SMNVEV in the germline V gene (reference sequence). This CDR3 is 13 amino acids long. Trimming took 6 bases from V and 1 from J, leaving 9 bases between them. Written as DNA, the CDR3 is TGTGCCAGCAGGAATACAGGGAACACTGAAGCTTTCTTT. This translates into CASRNTGNTEAFF.

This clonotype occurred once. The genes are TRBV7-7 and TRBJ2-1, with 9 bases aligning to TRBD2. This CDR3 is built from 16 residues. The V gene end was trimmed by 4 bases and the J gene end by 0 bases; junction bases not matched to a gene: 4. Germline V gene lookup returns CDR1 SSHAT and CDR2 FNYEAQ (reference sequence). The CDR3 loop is CASSSIAGASYNEQFF. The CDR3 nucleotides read TGTGCCAGCAGCTCTATAGCGGGGGCCTCCTACAATGAGCAGTTCTTC.

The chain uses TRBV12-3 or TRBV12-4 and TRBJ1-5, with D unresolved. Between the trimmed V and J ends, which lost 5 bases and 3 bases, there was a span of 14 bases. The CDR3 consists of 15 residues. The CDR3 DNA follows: TGTGCCAGCAGTCCTAGCTGGGGAGACAATCAGCCCCAGCATTTT. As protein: CASSPSWGDNQPQHF.

CDR3 nucleotides: TGTGCCAGCAGCCAAATCGCCGGGGGGGTCACAGATACGCAGTATTTT. Its protein is CASSQIAGGVTDTQYF. The V gene is TRBV4-2, the J gene TRBJ2-3; 8 nucleotides align to TRBD2. From germline, CDR1 is LGHNA and CDR2 YNFKEQ. The CDR3 spans 16 residues. V was pared by 2 bases and J by 2 bases, with 6 bases of the junction left unmatched.

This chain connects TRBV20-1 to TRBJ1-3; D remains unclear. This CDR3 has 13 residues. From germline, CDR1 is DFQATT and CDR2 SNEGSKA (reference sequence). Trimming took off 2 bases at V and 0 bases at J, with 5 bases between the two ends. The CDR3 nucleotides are TGCAGTGCTAGAAGGCTCTCTGGAAACACCATATATTTT. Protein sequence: CSARRLSGNTIYF.

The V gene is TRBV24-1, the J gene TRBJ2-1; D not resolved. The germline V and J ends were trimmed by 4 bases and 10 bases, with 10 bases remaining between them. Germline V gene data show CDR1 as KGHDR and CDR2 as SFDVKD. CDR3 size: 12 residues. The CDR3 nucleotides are TGTGCCACCAGTGAGTACGGACGGGAGCAGTTCTTC. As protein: CATSEYGREQFF.

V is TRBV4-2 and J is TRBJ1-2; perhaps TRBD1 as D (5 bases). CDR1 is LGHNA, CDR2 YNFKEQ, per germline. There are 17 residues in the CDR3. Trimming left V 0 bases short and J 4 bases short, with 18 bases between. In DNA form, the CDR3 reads TGTGCCAGCAGCCAAGATCTTTACGGAGTCAGGGCCTATGGCTACACCTTC. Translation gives CASSQDLYGVRAYGYTF.

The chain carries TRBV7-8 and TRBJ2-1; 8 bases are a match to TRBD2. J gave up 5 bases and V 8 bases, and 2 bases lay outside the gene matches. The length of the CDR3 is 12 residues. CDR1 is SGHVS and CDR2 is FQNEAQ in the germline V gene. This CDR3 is CASRGGDNEQFF. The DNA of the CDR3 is TGTGCCAGCCGGGGGGGGGACAATGAGCAGTTCTTC.

The CDR3 loop reads CASSPRQDSGEQYF. Written as DNA, the CDR3 is TGCGCCAGCAGCCCCCGACAGGATTCGGGGGAGCAGTACTTC. The chain has TRBV5-1 and TRBJ2-7, with D possibly matching TRBD1 (6 bases). The CDR3 totals 14 residues. The ends were cut back, 4 bases at V and 7 bases at J, with 18 bases in the middle. The germline V gene has CDR1 SGHRS and CDR2 YFSETQ.

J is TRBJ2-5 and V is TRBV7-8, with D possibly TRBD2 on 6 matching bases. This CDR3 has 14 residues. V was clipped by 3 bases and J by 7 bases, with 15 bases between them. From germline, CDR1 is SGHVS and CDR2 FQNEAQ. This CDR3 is CASSFRLPRGTQYF. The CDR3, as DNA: TGTGCCAGCAGCTTCCGACTGCCGCGGGGGACCCAGTACTTC.

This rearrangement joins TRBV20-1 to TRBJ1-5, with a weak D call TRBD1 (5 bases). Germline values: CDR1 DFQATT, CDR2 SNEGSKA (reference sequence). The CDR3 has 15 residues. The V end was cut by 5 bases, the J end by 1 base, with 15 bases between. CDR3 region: CSAPSGKRSNQPQHF. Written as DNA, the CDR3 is TGCAGTGCTCCCTCAGGGAAGAGAAGCAATCAGCCCCAGCATTTT.

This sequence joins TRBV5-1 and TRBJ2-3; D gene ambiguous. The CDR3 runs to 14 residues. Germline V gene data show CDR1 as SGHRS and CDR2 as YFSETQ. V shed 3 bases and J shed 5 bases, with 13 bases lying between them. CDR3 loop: CASSWWRLGDTQYF. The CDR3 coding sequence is TGCGCCAGCAGCTGGTGGCGTCTCGGAGATACGCAGTATTTT.

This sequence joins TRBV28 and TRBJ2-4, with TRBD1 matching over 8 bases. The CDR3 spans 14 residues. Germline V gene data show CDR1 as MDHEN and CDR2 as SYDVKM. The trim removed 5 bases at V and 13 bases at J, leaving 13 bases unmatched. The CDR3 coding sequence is TGTGCCAGCAGTGAACAGGGGGGTATCTACGGGCAGTACTTC. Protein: CASSEQGGIYGQYF.

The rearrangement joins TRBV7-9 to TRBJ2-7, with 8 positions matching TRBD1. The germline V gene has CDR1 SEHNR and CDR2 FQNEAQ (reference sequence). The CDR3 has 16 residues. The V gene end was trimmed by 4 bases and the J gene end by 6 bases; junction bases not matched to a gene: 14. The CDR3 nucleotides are TGTGCCAGCAGCTCCTACCTAGGACAGGGAGTACGCGAGCAGTACTTC. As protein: CASSSYLGQGVREQYF.

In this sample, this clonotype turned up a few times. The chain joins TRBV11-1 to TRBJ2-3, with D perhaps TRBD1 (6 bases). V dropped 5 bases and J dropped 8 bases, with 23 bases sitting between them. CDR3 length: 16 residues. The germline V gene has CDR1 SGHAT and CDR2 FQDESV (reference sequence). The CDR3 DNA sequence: TGTGCCAGCAGCACCCGTACCCCGCAGACAGGACCTACGCAGTATTTT. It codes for CASSTRTPQTGPTQYF. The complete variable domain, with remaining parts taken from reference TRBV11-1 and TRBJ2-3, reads EAEVAQSPRYKITEKSQAVAFWCDPISGHATLYWYRQILGQGPELLVQFQDESVVDDSQLPKDRFSAERLKGVDSTLKIQPAELGDSAMYLCASSTRTPQTGPTQYFGPGTRLTVL.

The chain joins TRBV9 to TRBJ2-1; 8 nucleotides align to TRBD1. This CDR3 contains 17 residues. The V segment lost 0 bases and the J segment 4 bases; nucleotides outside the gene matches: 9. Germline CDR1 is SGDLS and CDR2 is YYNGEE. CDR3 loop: CASSVGVGGQAYNEQFF. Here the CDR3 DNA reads TGTGCCAGCAGCGTAGGGGTGGGGGGACAGGCATACAATGAGCAGTTCTTC.